Below, 30 T cell receptor beta chains from the same sample are listed, as sequenced in a study of T cell repertoires in cytomegalovirus infection. TCRdb reprocessed the reads via MiXCR and lists one record per CDR3 protein. The table records about 300,000 distinct CDR3 sequences, about 9.1% of them present only once. The sample was PBMCs. Receptor source: a human donor in good health (CMV status not recorded). Some clones in this sample may be carry-over from other donors' samples.

The sample holds many counts of this clonotype. CDR3 bases: TGTGCCAGCAGGCCCGGGACAGGGGGTCCCGAGCAGTACTTC. It codes for CASRPGTGGPEQYF. This sequence joins TRBV6-1 and TRBJ2-7, with TRBD1 identical over 11 bases. This CDR3 is built from 14 residues. Germline CDR1 and CDR2: MNHNS and SASEGT. The trim removed 6 bases at V and 6 bases at J, leaving 7 bases unmatched.

This clonotype was counted between two and nine times. The genes are TRBV7-2 and TRBJ2-2; a weak D match, TRBD1 (5 bases). The V end was cut by 5 bases, the J end by 1 base, with 20 bases between. Germline V CDR1 and CDR2: SGHTA, FQGNSA. The CDR3 is 18 residues long. CDR3 protein: CASSLLHRGAKNTGELFF. In nucleotides, the CDR3 is TGTGCCAGCAGCCTCCTACATAGGGGCGCTAAGAACACCGGGGAGCTGTTTTTT.

This clonotype showed up many times. The chain joins TRBV3-1 to TRBJ2-2, with TRBD1 matching over 9 bases. The CDR3 has 16 residues. CDR1 is LGHDT, CDR2 YNNKEL, per germline (reference sequence). Trimming removed 5 bases from V and 1 base from J; junction bases left unmatched: 5. The CDR3 nucleotides are TGTGCCAGCAGCGATGACAGGGGGTGGAACACCGGGGAGCTGTTTTTT. Its protein product is CASSDDRGWNTGELFF.

This clonotype occurred many times. This sequence joins TRBV28 and TRBJ1-5; 8 nucleotides agree with TRBD1. V dropped 4 bases and J dropped 7; count of bases not matched to a gene: 6. Germline assignment: CDR1 MDHEN and CDR2 SYDVKM. The CDR3 is 14 amino acids. The CDR3 DNA reads as TGTGCCAGCAGTTCCCCCTACAGGGGGCAGCCCCAGCATTTT. As protein: CASSSPYRGQPQHF.

There are many counts of this clonotype. V is TRBV2 and J is TRBJ2-5, with D tentatively TRBD1 (7 bases). The CDR3 consists of 16 residues. Trimming took 6 bases from V and 5 from J, leaving 22 bases between them. Germline V CDR1 and CDR2: SNHLY, FYNNEI. The CDR3 DNA reads TGTGCCAGCAGCTCCCAGGGGGGCGGGTTTGGTGAGACCCAGTACTTC. Protein product: CASSSQGGGFGETQYF.

The genes are TRBV5-1 and TRBJ2-7; 14 bases map to TRBD2. CDR1 SGHRS and CDR2 YFSETQ come from the germline V gene. Trimming removed 7 bases from V and 7 bases from J; junction bases left unmatched: 1. This CDR3 has 12 residues. The CDR3 here is CASGTSGGEQYF. The CDR3 region has the DNA TGCGCCAGCGGGACTAGCGGGGGAGAGCAGTACTTC.

This clonotype was counted ten times or more. The chain combines TRBV7-8 with TRBJ1-1; 8 bases map to TRBD1. V was clipped by 5 bases and J by 3 bases; unmatched bases: 8. This CDR3 region has 15 residues. Germline CDR1 and CDR2: SGHVS and FQNEAQ. The CDR3 coding sequence is TGTGCCAGCAGCCTCCGGACAGGGCCTTACACTGAAGCTTTCTTT. This sequence encodes CASSLRTGPYTEAFF.

With respect to this clonotype: A read error is possible here, since a much larger clone lies one base away. The rearrangement joins TRBV6-2 or TRBV6-3 to TRBJ2-7; weak D call: TRBD1 (6 bases). Germline CDR1 is MNHEY and CDR2 is SVGEGT. This CDR3 region has 14 residues. The CDR3 spells CASRAPGQVYEQHV. The CDR3 DNA reads TGTGCCAGCAGGGCACCGGGACAAGTCTACGAGCAGCACGTC.

This clonotype appeared many times. The chain carries TRBV6-4 and TRBJ1-2; TRBD1 aligns across 9 bases. CDR3 length: 17 residues. With 6 bases clipped from V and 4 bases from J, the junction kept 15 bases outside the gene matches. Per the germline V gene, CDR1 is MRHNA and CDR2 is SNTAGT. The CDR3 DNA reads as TGTGCCAGCAGAAGAGAGACAGGGGGTGGAGATGCCTATGGCTACACCTTC. It yields the protein CASRRETGGGDAYGYTF.

In this sample, this clonotype turned up many times. The chain combines TRBV20-1 with TRBJ1-5; 7 positions agree with TRBD1. The germline CDR1 and CDR2 sequences are DFQATT and SNEGSKA (reference sequence). This CDR3 is built from 14 residues. Trimming cost V 5 bases and J 0 bases; bases outside gene matches: 4. CDR3 in amino acids: CSASGQNSNQPQHF. The CDR3 nucleotides read TGCAGTGCTTCGGGACAGAATAGCAATCAGCCCCAGCATTTT.

There are many counts of this clonotype. The V and J genes are TRBV19 and TRBJ2-3; D is unresolved. CDR3 size: 14 residues. Trimming took 6 bases from V and 0 from J, leaving 10 bases between them. The germline CDR1 and CDR2 sequences are LNHDA and SQIVND (reference sequence). CDR3 nucleotides: TGTGCCAGTAGAGACACGGCTAGCACAGATACGCAGTATTTT. This encodes CASRDTASTDTQYF.

This clonotype was seen a few times. The chain is built from TRBV10-3 and TRBJ1-2; possibly TRBD1 for D (5 bases). CDR3 length: 12 amino acids. The germline CDR1 and CDR2 sequences are ENHRY and SYGVKD. Trimming left V 3 bases short and J 6 bases short, with 8 bases between. The CDR3 DNA reads TGTGCCATCAGTGACTCGGGGGATGGCTACACCTTC. This gives the protein CAISDSGDGYTF.

On this clonotype itself: It may be a read error: a sequence one base away is much more abundant. V is TRBV5-5 and J is TRBJ2-1, with a tentative D call TRBD1 (6 bases). CDR1 is SGHKS and CDR2 is YYEKEE in the germline V gene (reference sequence). This CDR3 region has 14 residues. The CDR3 DNA is TGTGCCAGCAGCCGGCAGACACAGGGCGATGAGCATTTCTTC. Translated: CASSRQTQGDEHFF.

This clonotype was picked up many times. The genes are TRBV6-6 and TRBJ2-7, with 10 bases matching TRBD1. Germline lookup yields CDR1 MNHNY and CDR2 SVGAGI (reference sequence). This CDR3 spans 14 amino acids. With 6 bases clipped from V and 7 bases from J, the junction kept 9 bases outside the gene matches. The chain's CDR3 is CASRPPGQGREQYF. The CDR3, as DNA: TGTGCCAGCAGGCCCCCGGGACAGGGGAGGGAGCAGTACTTC.

The genes are TRBV19 and TRBJ1-3; D is possibly TRBD1 (5 bases). The CDR3 consists of 14 residues. CDR1 LNHDA and CDR2 SQIVND come from the germline V gene (reference sequence). Trimming removed 0 bases from V and 5 bases from J, with 8 bases in between. DNA for the CDR3: TGTGCCAGTAGTATAGAATGGGGGAGAAACACCATATATTTT. As protein: CASSIEWGRNTIYF.

This clonotype was recorded a few times. The gene calls are TRBV29-1 and TRBJ2-7; no clear D gene. The length of the CDR3 is 10 residues. V lost 4 bases to trimming and J lost 5 bases, with 6 bases between them. CDR1 is SQVTM and CDR2 is ANQGSEA in the germline V gene. In nucleotides, the CDR3 is TGCAGCGTTGTTCTCCACGAGCAGTACTTC. Amino acids: CSVVLHEQYF.

This clonotype turned up a few times. The V gene is TRBV19, the J gene TRBJ1-1; D is ambiguous. V was shortened by 4 bases and J by 1 base, with 7 bases between the two germline ends. CDR1 and CDR2 from the germline V gene are LNHDA and SQIVND (reference sequence). This CDR3 has 13 residues. The CDR3 DNA follows: TGTGCCAGTAGTAGTCAGACGAACACTGAAGCTTTCTTT. It translates to CASSSQTNTEAFF.

This chain joins TRBV7-3 and TRBJ2-5; 8 bases match TRBD2. CDR3 length: 18 residues. Germline V gives CDR1 SGHTA, CDR2 FQGTGA. V trimming: 0 bases; J trimming: 2 bases; junction bases outside the gene matches: 11. The CDR3 loop reads CASSLTGVLAGVQETQYF. CDR3 bases: TGTGCCAGCAGCTTAACCGGGGTTCTAGCGGGTGTACAAGAGACCCAGTACTTC.

A word on this clonotype: This may arise from a read error, as a much more abundant clone is one base away. This chain uses TRBV7-4 with TRBJ2-7; D is perhaps TRBD1 or TRBD2 (5 bases each). Germline V CDR1 and CDR2: SGHVT, SQSDAQ. The CDR3 extends over 15 amino acids. Deletions cut 3 bases from V and 6 bases from J, with 18 bases between. The CDR3 nucleotides are TGTGCCAGCAGCTTGAGGTGGGAAGGGACCCGCGAGCAGTACTTC. Its translation: CASSLRWEGTREQYF.

This clonotype has ten or more counts. This chain joins TRBV12-3 or TRBV12-4 and TRBJ1-1, with no clear D. The CDR3 has 13 amino acids. V lost 3 bases, J lost 7 bases, and 12 bases lay in between. Here the CDR3 reads CASSFSPPGEAFF. The CDR3, as DNA: TGTGCCAGCAGTTTTAGTCCCCCCGGTGAAGCTTTCTTT.

This clonotype was recorded at least ten times. The V gene is TRBV6-6, the J gene TRBJ2-2; no reliable D call. CDR1 is MNHNY, CDR2 SVGAGI, per germline (reference sequence). The CDR3 runs to 14 residues. The V end lost 0 bases, the J end lost 7 bases, and 9 bases lay between the germline ends. CDR3 sequence reads: CASSYSSSFGELFF. As DNA, the CDR3 is TGTGCCAGCAGTTACTCGTCCAGCTTCGGGGAGCTGTTTTTT.

This clonotype was seen ten or more times. The chain joins TRBV6-1 to TRBJ1-4, with no clear D. Germline V CDR1 and CDR2: MNHNS, SASEGT. The CDR3 is made up of 14 amino acids. Trimming pared 5 bases from V and 7 bases from J, leaving 14 bases between. The DNA of the CDR3 is TGTGCCAGCAGTTCTGGGAGACCGACTGAAAAACTGTTTTTT. Amino acids: CASSSGRPTEKLFF.

This clonotype has ten or more counts. The V and J genes are TRBV2 and TRBJ1-1, with 9 bases that match TRBD1. This CDR3 comprises 16 residues. V lost 2 bases, J lost 3 bases, and 7 bases stayed unmatched. Germline V gene data show CDR1 as SNHLY and CDR2 as FYNNEI. The CDR3 bases are TGTGCCAGCAGTGAACCGCCGACAGGGGGGTACACTGAAGCTTTCTTT. Translation: CASSEPPTGGYTEAFF.

The chain employs TRBV18 and TRBJ1-1, with D possibly matching TRBD1 (5 bases). V was trimmed by 8 bases and J by 4 bases, leaving 14 bases between them. This CDR3 region has 13 residues. The V gene's germline CDR1 is KGHSH and CDR2 LQKENI. The CDR3 loop is CASGQGAVTEAFF. The CDR3 nucleotides read TGTGCCAGCGGGCAAGGGGCGGTCACTGAAGCTTTCTTT.

This clonotype was picked up many times. This chain links TRBV24-1 with TRBJ2-3, with 9 bases lining up with TRBD2. Germline V gene sequence: CDR1 KGHDR, CDR2 SFDVKD. V shed 3 bases, J shed 0 bases, and the junction held 18 bases outside the gene matches. The CDR3 is 21 amino acids. Written as DNA, the CDR3 is TGTGCCACCAGTGATCCAGCCACGGATCTGTTAAGCGGGGGGAGCACAGATACGCAGTATTTT. This gives the protein CATSDPATDLLSGGSTDTQYF.

This clonotype was seen many times. The chain couples TRBV6-5 to TRBJ1-1; 7 bases are shared with TRBD1. J lost 1 base, V lost 2 bases, and 4 bases had no gene match. The length of the CDR3 is 15 residues. CDR1 is MNHEY and CDR2 is SVGAGI in the germline V gene. The CDR3 loop reads CASSYRGQANTEAFF. DNA of the CDR3: TGTGCCAGCAGTTACAGAGGACAGGCGAACACTGAAGCTTTCTTT.

This clonotype appeared many times. The rearrangement links TRBV29-1 to TRBJ2-1; no definite D call. CDR3 length equals 13 residues. Deletions cut 6 bases from V and 0 bases from J, with 9 bases between. Per germline, CDR1 SQVTM and CDR2 ANQGSEA. The CDR3 bases are TGCAGCGTGGGCGGTAGCTCCTACAATGAGCAGTTCTTC. It translates to CSVGGSSYNEQFF.

This clonotype was found many times. The V gene is TRBV7-8, the J gene TRBJ2-2; TRBD1 agrees at 7 bases. The trim removed 3 bases at V and 7 bases at J, leaving 8 bases unmatched. The CDR3 totals 15 residues. Germline V gene lookup returns CDR1 SGHVS and CDR2 FQNEAQ. The DNA of the CDR3 is TGTGCCAGCAGCTTTCTAACAGGGGCAGGCGGGGAGCTGTTTTTT. Its translation: CASSFLTGAGGELFF.

This clonotype appeared many times. The chain combines TRBV20-1 with TRBJ2-7; the D call may be TRBD1 or TRBD2 (5 bases each). CDR3 length: 14 residues. The V gene lost 0 bases and the J gene lost 1 base, with 10 bases spanning the gap. The V gene's germline CDR1 is DFQATT and CDR2 SNEGSKA (reference sequence). As DNA, the CDR3 is TGCAGTGCTAGAGACCAGGGACGATCCTACGAGCAGTACTTC. As protein: CSARDQGRSYEQYF.

This clonotype was found many times. This chain links TRBV20-1 with TRBJ1-2, with D perhaps TRBD1 (6 bases). The CDR3 sequence is 14 residues long. The V gene's germline CDR1 is DFQATT and CDR2 SNEGSKA (reference sequence). Deletions cut 0 bases from V and 8 bases from J, with 16 bases between. The CDR3 loop is CSARERTAPLGYTF. The CDR3 DNA is TGCAGTGCTAGAGAAAGGACAGCCCCCTTGGGCTACACCTTC.